This entry is about one TCR beta chain. Antigen unknown. The sample belongs to a study of T-cell memory formation after mild COVID-19. Whole-study context: Largely, TCR clusters stayed within a single donor. Study-level points and caveats: Clones that contracted from day 15 to 85 were balanced CD4/CD8, while later expanders leaned CD4+. Contracting CD4+ clones sat mainly in CM and EM; CD8+ in EMRA. Some clones that responded were present in memory (sampled pre-infection), which suggests cross-reactive memory joined.

Deletions cut 4 bases from V and 3 bases from J, with 18 bases between. The CDR3 is made up of 15 amino acids. The germline CDR1 and CDR2 sequences are SQVTM and ANQGSEA. TCRdb analysed the 5' RACE reads with MiXCR anew, one entry per CDR3 protein. This sample yields around 320,000 distinct CDR3 sequences, of which just under 20% are seen a single time; about 21% belongs to the top ten. This sequence originates from a man younger than 30 who had mild COVID-19 (a few samples of this study predate the infection). Cell type and time point are not known. V gene TRBV29-1 combines with J gene TRBJ2-5, with D perhaps TRBD2 (6 bases). The material sequenced was PBMCs or a T cell subset sorted from them (not recorded which). CDR3 sequence reads: CSVGRHGTPKETQYF. Written as DNA, the CDR3 is TGCAGCGTTGGTCGTCACGGGACTCCAAAAGAGACCCAGTACTTC.